Sequencing of this T cell receptor beta chain was carried out in a study of CD8 T cells in Susac syndrome. This CDR3 spans 12 amino acids. V was pared by 3 bases and J by 1 base, with 3 bases between. RNA in amounts of about 0.5 to 1 ug was reverse transcribed with random hexamers. Amplification of the TCR beta CDR3 was carried out by immunoSEQ multiplex PCR, which spanned a total of 54 Vbeta and 13 Jbeta segments. TCRdb ran MiXCR on the immunoSEQ multiplex PCR reads and lists one entry per CDR3 protein. The table lists under 150,000 distinct CDR3 sequences, 90% to 95% of them singletons. This clonotype originated in a human donor with multiple sclerosis. V is TRBV12-3 or TRBV12-4 and J is TRBJ1-1; D not certain. Sequencing was carried out using CD4+ T cells from PBMCs. This chain's CDR3 is CASSFENTEAFF. Written as DNA, the CDR3 is TGTGCCAGCAGTTTTGAGAACACTGAAGCTTTCTTT.